The 15 T cell receptor beta chains in this list originate from one sample, sequenced in a study of cytomegalovirus exposure and HLA in healthy donors. PCR primers comprised 60 Vbeta and 13 Jbeta primers. Profiled with immunoSEQ multiplex PCR; TCRdb holds only in-frame clones, not every one. In all, the sample yields approximately 47,000 clones. Material for sequencing was PBMCs. These receptor sequences come from a male donor in good health and CMV-seronegative.

The chain recombines TRBV19 with TRBJ1-4, with D possibly being TRBD1 (5 bases). Germline CDR1 reads LNHDA; CDR2 reads SQIVND (reference sequence). Deletions cut 6 bases from V and 0 bases from J, with 11 bases between. The CDR3 is made up of 15 amino acids. CDR3 coding DNA: TGTGCCAGTAGCGACAGATTTGCAACTAATGAAAAACTGTTTTTT. This codes for CASSDRFATNEKLFF.

The chain recombines TRBV9 with TRBJ2-5, with 8 bases fitting TRBD1. Germline values: CDR1 SGDLS, CDR2 YYNGEE. Trimming took 5 bases from V and 6 from J; bases not matched to a gene: 9. The CDR3 extends over 14 amino acids. This chain's CDR3 is CASSTDRGGQTQYF. CDR3 coding DNA: TGTGCCAGCAGTACAGACAGGGGAGGACAGACCCAGTACTTC.

V gene TRBV10-3 combines with J gene TRBJ1-1; perhaps TRBD1 as D (6 bases). V was pared by 0 bases and J by 7 bases, with 9 bases between. Germline CDR1 reads ENHRY; CDR2 reads SYGVKD. The CDR3 has 13 residues. This CDR3 is CAISESEGGEAFF. CDR3 nucleotide sequence: TGTGCCATCAGTGAGTCAGAAGGGGGTGAAGCTTTCTTT.

The gene calls are TRBV10-3 and TRBJ1-1, with a possible D match to TRBD1 (6 bases). Germline CDR1 and CDR2: ENHRY and SYGVKD. The ends were cut back, 6 bases at V and 1 base at J, with 9 bases in the middle. The CDR3 is made up of 13 amino acids. The chain's CDR3 is CAIRDRGNTEAFF. CDR3 nucleotides: TGTGCCATCAGGGACAGAGGGAACACTGAAGCTTTCTTT.

The CDR3 is CASSPGRAPFSSYEQYF. The DNA for the CDR3 is TGTGCCAGCTCACCGGGCAGGGCCCCTTTTAGCTCCTACGAGCAGTACTTC. The gene calls are TRBV18 and TRBJ2-7; the D gene is possibly TRBD1 (5 bases). In germline, CDR1 is KGHSH, CDR2 LQKENI. CDR3 length: 17 amino acids. Trimming shortened V by 3 bases and J by 0 bases, and 18 bases separated the two germline ends.

The chain recombines TRBV7-9 with TRBJ1-1; TRBD1 agrees at 7 bases. J gave up 5 bases and V 5 bases, and 11 bases lay outside the gene matches. Germline CDR1 is SEHNR and CDR2 is FQNEAQ (reference sequence). The length of the CDR3 is 15 residues. CDR3 sequence (DNA): TGTGCCAGCAGCGCCAATAAACAGGGGAGAACTGAAGCTTTCTTT. Its protein product is CASSANKQGRTEAFF.

The genes are TRBV7-2 and TRBJ2-7, with a tentative D call TRBD1 (5 bases). This CDR3 comprises 14 residues. Trimming removed 5 bases from V and 4 bases from J, with 15 bases in between. CDR1 is SGHTA, CDR2 FQGNSA, per germline. CDR3 amino acids: CASSESIQVYEQYF. In DNA form, the CDR3 reads TGTGCCAGCAGCGAAAGCATACAGGTGTACGAGCAGTACTTC. Combining the CDR3 with reference TRBV7-2 and TRBJ2-7 gives the whole variable domain GAGVSQSPSNKVTEKGKDVELRCDPISGHTALYWYRQSLGQGLEFLIYFQGNSAPDKSGLPSDRFSAERTGGSVSTLTIQRTQQEDSAVYLCASSESIQVYEQYFGPGTRLTVT.

V gene TRBV15 combines with J gene TRBJ2-5; possibly TRBD1 for D (6 bases). This CDR3 has 13 amino acids. CDR1 and CDR2 from the germline V gene are LNHNV and YYDKDF (reference sequence). V dropped 5 bases and J dropped 5 bases, with 12 bases sitting between them. CDR3 nucleotides: TGTGCCACCAGCGGGGCAGGGGTGGAGACCCAGTACTTC. Amino acid sequence: CATSGAGVETQYF. Supplemented by reference TRBV15 and TRBJ2-5, the full variable domain reads DAMVIQNPRYQVTQFGKPVTLSCSQTLNHNVMYWYQQKSSQAPKLLFHYYDKDFNNEADTPDNFQSRRPNTSFCFLDIRSPGLGDTAMYLCATSGAGVETQYFGPGTRLLVL.

The gene calls are TRBV19 and TRBJ1-1; the match to TRBD1 covers 11 bases. The V segment lost 6 bases and the J segment 0 bases; nucleotides outside the gene matches: 0. The germline V gene has CDR1 LNHDA and CDR2 SQIVND (reference sequence). The CDR3 covers 14 residues. The CDR3 reads CASRGQGVNTEAFF. The DNA of the CDR3 is TGTGCCAGTAGGGGACAGGGGGTGAACACTGAAGCTTTCTTT.

The V call is TRBV29-1, the J call TRBJ1-5; tentative D call: TRBD1 (5 bases). The V end lost 6 bases, the J end lost 6 bases, and 12 bases lay between the germline ends. Germline V gene data show CDR1 as SQVTM and CDR2 as ANQGSEA. CDR3 length: 12 amino acids. As DNA, the CDR3 is TGCAGCGTCGGCGGGACGGGTCAGCCCCAGCATTTT. It translates to CSVGGTGQPQHF.

The rearrangement links TRBV28 to TRBJ1-4; D is uncertain. V lost 2 bases and J lost 3, with 7 bases in between. The germline CDR1 and CDR2 sequences are MDHEN and SYDVKM. The CDR3 is 14 amino acids. The CDR3 is CASSLGGANEKLFF. The CDR3 DNA sequence: TGTGCCAGCAGTTTAGGAGGTGCTAATGAAAAACTGTTTTTT.

CDR3 nucleotides: TGTGCCAGCAGCGCCGAGACAGGGGCCTCACCCCTCCACTTT. Residues: CASSAETGASPLHF. V is TRBV9 and J is TRBJ1-6; 8 bases map to TRBD1. This CDR3 comprises 14 residues. From germline, CDR1 is SGDLS and CDR2 YYNGEE. V lost 3 bases, J lost 10 bases, and 6 bases stayed unmatched.

V is TRBV19 and J is TRBJ1-2; D is perhaps TRBD1 (5 bases). V was clipped by 1 base and J by 8 bases, with 20 bases between them. This CDR3 comprises 16 residues. Germline V gives CDR1 LNHDA, CDR2 SQIVND (reference sequence). For the CDR3, the DNA is TGTGCCAGTAGTATAGCCATGGTCAGCCCCCGGGGGGGCTACACCTTC. Translated, it gives CASSIAMVSPRGGYTF.

The chain couples TRBV10-3 to TRBJ1-2, with 9 nucleotides matching TRBD1. Trimming took 6 bases from V and 4 from J; bases not matched to a gene: 9. Germline CDR1 reads ENHRY; CDR2 reads SYGVKD. The CDR3 sequence is 15 residues long. The CDR3 here is CAISTGTGSGYGYTF. The CDR3 bases are TGTGCCATCAGCACCGGGACAGGGTCTGGCTATGGCTACACCTTC.

The chain employs TRBV18 and TRBJ1-1, with D hard to call. Germline V gene lookup returns CDR1 KGHSH and CDR2 LQKENI. CDR3 length: 15 residues. The V end lost 5 bases, the J end lost 0 bases, and 13 bases lay between the germline ends. CDR3 loop: CASSGRGGMNTEAFF. The DNA for the CDR3 is TGTGCCAGCTCAGGACGGGGAGGGATGAACACTGAAGCTTTCTTT.